This T cell receptor beta chain is from a study of CD8 T cells in Susac syndrome. The CDR3 contains 11 residues. The V end was cut by 9 bases, the J end by 9 bases, with 15 bases between. Germline CDR1 and CDR2: SGHTA and FQGNSA. RNA in amounts of about 0.5 to 1 ug was reverse transcribed with random hexamers. TCRdb ran MiXCR on the immunoSEQ multiplex PCR reads and lists one entry per CDR3 protein. The repertoire consists of about 100,000 distinct CDR3 sequences, with roughly 96% occurring once and the leading ten covering approximately 0.3%. Sequenced sample: CD8+ T cells from PBMCs. The chain combines TRBV7-2 with TRBJ2-7; D unclear. This clonotype originated in a human donor with Susac syndrome. DNA for the CDR3: TGTGCCAGTGCCCAGACGGGTGGGCAGTACTTC. Translating it yields CASAQTGGQYF.